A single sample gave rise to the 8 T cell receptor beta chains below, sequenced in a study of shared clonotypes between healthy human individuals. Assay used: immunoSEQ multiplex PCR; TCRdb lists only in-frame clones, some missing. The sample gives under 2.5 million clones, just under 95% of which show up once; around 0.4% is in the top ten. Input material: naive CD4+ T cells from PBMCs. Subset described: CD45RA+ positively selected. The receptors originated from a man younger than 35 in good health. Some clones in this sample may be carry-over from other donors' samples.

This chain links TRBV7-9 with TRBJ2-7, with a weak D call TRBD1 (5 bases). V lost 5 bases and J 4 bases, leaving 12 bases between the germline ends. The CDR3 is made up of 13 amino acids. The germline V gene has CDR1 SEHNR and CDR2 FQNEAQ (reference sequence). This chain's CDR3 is CASSQGSQYEQYF. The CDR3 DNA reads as TGTGCCAGCAGCCAGGGTTCCCAATACGAGCAGTACTTC.

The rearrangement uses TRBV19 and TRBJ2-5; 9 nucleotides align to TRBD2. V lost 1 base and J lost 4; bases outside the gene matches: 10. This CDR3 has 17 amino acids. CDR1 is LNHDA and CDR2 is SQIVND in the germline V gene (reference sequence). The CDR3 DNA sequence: TGTGCCAGTAGTATAGCAAGATCTAGCGGGAAAGGAGAGACCCAGTACTTC. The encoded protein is CASSIARSSGKGETQYF.

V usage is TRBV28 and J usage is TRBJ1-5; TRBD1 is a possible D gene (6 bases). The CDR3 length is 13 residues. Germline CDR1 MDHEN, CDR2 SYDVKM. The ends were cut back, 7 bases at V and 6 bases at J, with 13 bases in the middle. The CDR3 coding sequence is TGTGCCAGCACCGCGGGGGCAGGTCAGCCCCAGCATTTT. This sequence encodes CASTAGAGQPQHF.

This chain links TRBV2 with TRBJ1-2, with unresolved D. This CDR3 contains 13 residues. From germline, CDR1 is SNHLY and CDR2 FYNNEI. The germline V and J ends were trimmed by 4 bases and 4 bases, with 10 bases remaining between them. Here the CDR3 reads CASSVSFIYGYTF. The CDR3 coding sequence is TGTGCCAGCAGTGTCTCGTTTATCTATGGCTACACCTTC.

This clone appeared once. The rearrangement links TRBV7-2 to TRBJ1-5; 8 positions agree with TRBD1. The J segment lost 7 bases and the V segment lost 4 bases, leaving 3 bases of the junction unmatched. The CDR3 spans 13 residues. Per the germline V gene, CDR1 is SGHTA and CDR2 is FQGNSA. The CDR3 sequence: CASSSYRGQPQHF. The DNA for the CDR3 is TGTGCCAGCAGCTCCTACAGGGGGCAGCCCCAGCATTTT.

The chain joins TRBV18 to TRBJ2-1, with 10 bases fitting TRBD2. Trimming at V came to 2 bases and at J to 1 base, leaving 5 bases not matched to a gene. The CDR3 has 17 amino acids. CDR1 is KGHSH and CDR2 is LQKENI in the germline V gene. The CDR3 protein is CASSPTASGSSYNEQFF. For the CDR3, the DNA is TGTGCCAGCTCACCAACGGCTAGCGGGAGTTCCTACAATGAGCAGTTCTTC.

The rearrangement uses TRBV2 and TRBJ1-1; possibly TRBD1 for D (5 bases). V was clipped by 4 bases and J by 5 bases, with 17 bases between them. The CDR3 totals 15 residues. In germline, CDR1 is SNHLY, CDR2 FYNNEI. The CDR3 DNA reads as TGTGCCAGCAGTGCTCAGGGTGGGGTAATGACTGAAGCTTTCTTT. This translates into CASSAQGGVMTEAFF.

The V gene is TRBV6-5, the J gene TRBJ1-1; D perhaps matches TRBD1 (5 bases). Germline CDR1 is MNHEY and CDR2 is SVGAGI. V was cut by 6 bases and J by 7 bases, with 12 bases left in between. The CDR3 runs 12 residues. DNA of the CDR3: TGTGCCAGCAGCCCCGCCCAGGGTGAAGCTTTCTTT. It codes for CASSPAQGEAFF.